Below, 30 T cell receptor beta chains from the same sample are listed, as sequenced in a study of control samples from healthy donors and cancer patients. Assay: immunoSEQ multiplex PCR; the TCRdb copy retains only in-frame clones and omits some. Here the sample spans about 81,000 clones, around 94% being singletons. Sequencing was performed on blood. Receptor source: a woman between 18 and 29 years old in good health.

This sequence joins TRBV28 and TRBJ2-2; TRBD2 matches at 9 bases. The CDR3 length is 16 residues. CDR1 and CDR2 from the germline V gene are MDHEN and SYDVKM. The junction had 10 bases not matched to a gene; V was cut back by 4 bases and J by 7 bases. This CDR3 reads CASSSAGGPTGGELFF. In DNA form, the CDR3 reads TGTGCCAGCAGTTCAGCGGGAGGACCCACTGGCGGGGAGCTGTTTTTT. The variable domain in full, completed from reference TRBV28 and TRBJ2-2, reads DVKVTQSSRYLVKRTGEKVFLECVQDMDHENMFWYRQDPGLGLRLIYFSYDVKMKEKGDIPEGYSVSREKKERFSLILESASTNQTSMYLCASSSAGGPTGGELFFGEGSRLTVL.

The chain recombines TRBV24-1 with TRBJ1-2; 10 bases match TRBD1. V was clipped by 3 bases and J by 8 bases; unmatched bases: 14. Germline-derived CDR1 and CDR2 are KGHDR and SFDVKD. The CDR3 has 17 residues. The CDR3 loop is CATSDRSPTGGSGGYTF. The CDR3 DNA is TGTGCCACCAGTGATAGGTCCCCGACAGGGGGCTCGGGGGGCTACACCTTC.

This chain connects TRBV19 to TRBJ1-2; the match to TRBD1 covers 7 bases. Germline V gene sequence: CDR1 LNHDA, CDR2 SQIVND (reference sequence). V dropped 2 bases and J dropped 8; count of bases not matched to a gene: 8. The CDR3 contains 14 residues. Written as DNA, the CDR3 is TGTGCCAGTAGTATAAGGGGGCAGGGTTGCGGCTACACCTTC. Amino acids: CASSIRGQGCGYTF.

The V and J genes are TRBV7-2 and TRBJ1-2; possibly TRBD1 for D (6 bases). CDR3 length: 14 residues. CDR1 and CDR2 from the germline V gene are SGHTA and FQGNSA. V lost 2 bases and J lost 7, with 14 bases in between. This CDR3 is CASSLTRGIPGYTF. DNA for the CDR3: TGTGCCAGCAGCTTAACTAGGGGGATCCCTGGCTACACCTTC.

V gene TRBV5-6 combines with J gene TRBJ1-1; a weak D match, TRBD1 (5 bases). Trimming removed 3 bases from V and 11 bases from J, with 29 bases in between. The CDR3 loop spans 17 amino acids. Per germline, CDR1 SGHDT and CDR2 YYEEEE. This CDR3 is CASSSQPFVGLATLAFF. The CDR3 coding sequence is TGTGCCAGCAGCTCACAACCATTTGTGGGACTGGCAACTTTGGCTTTCTTT.

V usage is TRBV13 and J usage is TRBJ2-1, with 9 bases aligning to TRBD2. The CDR3 spans 16 residues. Germline trimming cut 0 bases from V and 8 bases from J; bases unmatched to any gene: 8. CDR1 PRHDT and CDR2 FYEKMQ come from the germline V gene (reference sequence). DNA for the CDR3: TGTGCCAGCAGCTTAGGCTCTCTAGCGGGGTCATATGAGCAGTTCTTC. Protein sequence: CASSLGSLAGSYEQFF.

The rearrangement links TRBV5-1 to TRBJ2-7, with D perhaps matching TRBD2 (6 bases). The germline gives CDR1 SGHRS, CDR2 YFSETQ. Trimming removed 4 bases from V and 1 base from J, with 9 bases in between. This CDR3 is built from 13 residues. CDR3 loop: CASSGGVSYEQYF. The CDR3 bases are TGCGCCAGCAGCGGAGGGGTTTCCTACGAGCAGTACTTC. The full variable domain, in which reference TRBV5-1 and TRBJ2-7 provide the parts outside the CDR3, is KAGVTQTPRYLIKTRGQQVTLSCSPISGHRSVSWYQQTPGQGLQFLFEYFSETQRNKGNFPGRFSGRQFSNSRSEMNVSTLELGDSALYLCASSGGVSYEQYFGPGTRLTVT.

V gene TRBV12-2 combines with J gene TRBJ1-1. TRBV12-2 is a known pseudogene. This CDR3 is 11 amino acids long. DNA for the CDR3: TGTGCAAGTCGTGTGGTCTCTTCGGCTTTCTTT. This codes for CASRVVSSAFF.

The chain has TRBV19 and TRBJ2-2; 10 bases line up with TRBD1. Looked up from germline, CDR1 is LNHDA and CDR2 is SQIVND (reference sequence). There are 15 residues in the CDR3. V dropped 7 bases and J dropped 3; count of bases not matched to a gene: 5. CDR3: CASTGTGDDTGELFF. In nucleotides, the CDR3 is TGTGCCAGTACGGGGACAGGGGATGACACCGGGGAGCTGTTTTTT.

The rearrangement links TRBV28 to TRBJ1-4; D is ambiguous. The CDR3 runs to 16 residues. V was pared by 3 bases and J by 4 bases, with 15 bases between. Germline V CDR1 and CDR2: MDHEN, SYDVKM. CDR3 protein: CASSFDEGRSNEKLFF. CDR3 DNA: TGTGCCAGCAGTTTTGATGAAGGACGGAGTAATGAAAAACTGTTTTTT.

CDR3 residues: CASSSLGESDEQYF. The CDR3 DNA reads as TGTGCCAGCAGCTCGTTGGGGGAGTCGGACGAGCAGTACTTC. V and J are TRBV7-9 and TRBJ2-7; D might be TRBD1 or TRBD2, each matching 5 bases. This CDR3 is built from 14 residues. Trimming took off 4 bases at V and 5 bases at J, with 15 bases between the two ends. The germline gives CDR1 SEHNR, CDR2 FQNEAQ (reference sequence).

The chain couples TRBV28 to TRBJ1-1, with a weak D call TRBD1 (6 bases). Trimming took 3 bases from V and 2 from J, leaving 25 bases between them. The length of the CDR3 is 19 residues. Germline V gene data show CDR1 as MDHEN and CDR2 as SYDVKM. This CDR3 reads CASSFYPSGGGGSNTEAFF. The CDR3 bases are TGTGCCAGCAGTTTTTACCCCTCCGGTGGAGGGGGTAGTAACACTGAAGCTTTCTTT.

This clone was counted a few times. The rearrangement uses TRBV5-8 and TRBJ2-1; D remains unclear. Per germline, CDR1 SGHTS and CDR2 YDEGEE. The CDR3 has 16 amino acids. V lost 4 bases to trimming and J lost 9 bases, with 23 bases between them. CDR3 amino acids: CASSRYRVRIVGEQFF. DNA of the CDR3: TGTGCCAGCAGCCGCTACCGGGTGCGGATCGTGGGTGAGCAGTTCTTC.

The rearrangement links TRBV29-1 to TRBJ1-5, with D unclear. Trimming removed 5 bases at V and 4 bases at J, with 12 bases between. The germline CDR1 and CDR2 sequences are SQVTM and ANQGSEA. This CDR3 is built from 13 residues. The CDR3 nucleotides read TGCAGCGTTCTCGTACAGCTGAATCAGCCCCAGCATTTT. Translation gives CSVLVQLNQPQHF.

This sequence joins TRBV14 and TRBJ1-3; unclear D gene. Per the germline V gene, CDR1 is SGHDN and CDR2 is FVKESK. V was pared by 2 bases and J by 0 bases, with 11 bases between. This CDR3 has 16 residues. The CDR3 coding sequence is TGTGCCAGCAGCCAACCCGCCACCGTCTCTGGAAACACCATATATTTT. It codes for CASSQPATVSGNTIYF.

The chain uses TRBV5-4 and TRBJ1-2, with unresolved D. Trimming stripped 0 bases from V and 8 bases from J, with 11 bases between. CDR3 size: 13 residues. Germline V gene lookup returns CDR1 SGHNT and CDR2 YYREEE (reference sequence). The CDR3 reads CASSLVGGRGYTF. CDR3 sequence (DNA): TGTGCCAGCAGCTTGGTAGGAGGGCGAGGCTACACCTTC.

V usage is TRBV10-3 and J usage is TRBJ2-3; possibly TRBD1 for D (6 bases). Germline values: CDR1 ENHRY, CDR2 SYGVKD. This CDR3 contains 15 residues. Deletions cut 5 bases from V and 0 bases from J, with 12 bases between. The CDR3, as DNA: TGTGCCATCAGTTCCGGACAGTCTAGCACAGATACGCAGTATTTT. Translated, it gives CAISSGQSSTDTQYF.

The chain recombines TRBV9 with TRBJ2-5, with 7 nucleotides matching TRBD2. Germline CDR1 SGDLS, CDR2 YYNGEE. Losses at the gene ends were 2 bases for V and 5 bases for J; bases not matched to a gene: 9. The CDR3 is 15 amino acids. CDR3 bases: TGTGCCAGCAGCGTGAATAGCGGGTCCGGGGAGACCCAGTACTTC. It yields the protein CASSVNSGSGETQYF.

This clone was seen once. V usage is TRBV24-1 and J usage is TRBJ1-2; D not certain. Per the germline V gene, CDR1 is KGHDR and CDR2 is SFDVKD. Trimming shortened V by 3 bases and J by 10 bases, and 14 bases separated the two germline ends. The CDR3 has 13 residues. The CDR3 DNA reads as TGTGCCACCAGTGATACGTTCGTAAGATCCTACACCTTC. Residues: CATSDTFVRSYTF.

This chain links TRBV19 with TRBJ1-4; 8 bases agree with TRBD1. The CDR3 spans 12 residues. From germline, CDR1 is LNHDA and CDR2 SQIVND (reference sequence). V dropped 6 bases and J dropped 7; count of bases not matched to a gene: 1. This chain's CDR3 is CASSQGAEKLFF. The CDR3 DNA follows: TGTGCCAGTAGCCAGGGGGCTGAAAAACTGTTTTTT.

The chain combines TRBV4-2 with TRBJ1-2, with D tentatively TRBD1 (5 bases). The CDR3 is 16 amino acids. V was trimmed by 0 bases and J by 8 bases, leaving 19 bases between them. CDR1 and CDR2 from the germline V gene are LGHNA and YNFKEQ. The CDR3 nucleotides are TGTGCCAGCAGCCAAGATATAGGGGCAATGGTGGGGGGCTACACCTTC. It translates to CASSQDIGAMVGGYTF.

The chain recombines TRBV5-1 with TRBJ2-7; possible D gene TRBD1, 6 bases. Germline-derived CDR1 and CDR2 are SGHRS and YFSETQ. CDR3 length: 17 residues. V was pared by 1 base and J by 0 bases, with 17 bases between. The CDR3 DNA follows: TGCGCCAGCAGCTTGAGGACAGAGAGTTTTCCCTCCTACGAGCAGTACTTC. The encoded protein is CASSLRTESFPSYEQYF.

V gene TRBV18 combines with J gene TRBJ2-7; TRBD1 is a possible D gene (6 bases). The germline V and J ends were trimmed by 1 base and 5 bases, with 6 bases remaining between them. The CDR3 totals 12 residues. In germline, CDR1 is KGHSH, CDR2 LQKENI. The CDR3 DNA is TGTGCCAGCTCACCACAGGGGGACGAGCAGTACTTC. Amino acids: CASSPQGDEQYF.

The chain uses TRBV5-4 and TRBJ1-6; D remains unclear. This CDR3 comprises 15 residues. Germline-derived CDR1 and CDR2 are SGHNT and YYREEE (reference sequence). The germline V and J ends were trimmed by 4 bases and 1 base, with 9 bases remaining between them. This CDR3 is CASSAKGSYNSPLHF. CDR3 sequence (DNA): TGTGCCAGCAGCGCAAAGGGTTCCTATAATTCACCCCTCCACTTT. The full variable domain, in which reference TRBV5-4 and TRBJ1-6 provide the parts outside the CDR3, is ETGVTQSPTHLIKTRGQQVTLRCSSQSGHNTVSWYQQALGQGPQFIFQYYREEENGRGNFPPRFSGLQFPNYSSELNVNALELDDSALYLCASSAKGSYNSPLHFGNGTRLTVT.

This chain links TRBV5-4 with TRBJ1-1; D may be TRBD1 (6 bases). V was cut by 3 bases and J by 1 base, with 19 bases left in between. Germline V lookup: CDR1 SGHNT, CDR2 YYREEE (reference sequence). The CDR3 length is 17 residues. The CDR3, as DNA: TGTGCCAGCAGCTCGGCTAAAGGTGACAGGAGGAACACTGAAGCTTTCTTT. It codes for CASSSAKGDRRNTEAFF.

This clone was detected once. This chain joins TRBV19 and TRBJ2-7; TRBD2 matches at 7 bases. There are 13 residues in the CDR3. Germline-derived CDR1 and CDR2 are LNHDA and SQIVND (reference sequence). Trimming took 7 bases from V and 1 from J; bases not matched to a gene: 4. The CDR3 DNA reads TGTGCCAGTAACCGCGGGGGATCCTACGAGCAGTACTTC. Its translation: CASNRGGSYEQYF.

The V call is TRBV10-2, the J call TRBJ1-1; 7 positions match TRBD1. J gave up 0 bases and V 2 bases, and 9 bases lay outside the gene matches. Germline-derived CDR1 and CDR2 are WSHSY and SAAADI. The CDR3 totals 17 residues. DNA for the CDR3: TGCGCCAGCAGTGAGCTGAGGACAGGCGCAATGAACACTGAAGCTTTCTTT. Protein sequence: CASSELRTGAMNTEAFF.

The rearrangement joins TRBV7-2 to TRBJ2-1, with D perhaps TRBD1 (6 bases). CDR1 is SGHTA and CDR2 is FQGNSA in the germline V gene. Between the trimmed V and J ends, which lost 4 bases and 10 bases, there was a span of 8 bases. This CDR3 spans 11 amino acids. The CDR3 bases are TGTGCCAGCAGCTCCGGGACAGAGCAGTTCTTC. This gives the protein CASSSGTEQFF.

DNA for the CDR3: TGTGCCAGCAGCCTGACAGGGCAAAGTAACGAGCAGTACTTC. This translates into CASSLTGQSNEQYF. The rearrangement links TRBV3-1 (or the pseudogene TRBV3-2) to TRBJ2-7; 7 bases fit TRBD1. The CDR3 contains 14 residues. The ends lost 4 bases at V and 5 bases at J; junction bases unmatched: 8. The germline V gene encodes CDR1 LGHDT and CDR2 YNNKEL (reference sequence).

This sequence joins TRBV2 and TRBJ2-1; TRBD2 aligns across 12 bases. This CDR3 is 18 amino acids long. CDR1 and CDR2 from the germline V gene are SNHLY and FYNNEI. J lost 4 bases, V lost 7 bases, and 14 bases had no gene match. The CDR3 DNA is TGTGCCAGCAACCAAGGCGGTACTAGCGGGGGGAATTACAATGAGCAGTTCTTC. Encoded protein: CASNQGGTSGGNYNEQFF.